These 26 T cell receptor beta chains came from one sample sequenced in a study of T cells in localized non-small cell lung cancer. The data were produced by immunoSEQ multiplex PCR, yet TCRdb's version contains in-frame clones alone and is incomplete. The sample comprises tens of thousands of clones, over 85% of which are singletons, and approximately 6.5% rests with the top ten. This sample comprised peripheral blood, obtained before any cancer treatment. These receptors all come from a female donor over 55 with stage I lung adenocarcinoma.

The gene calls are TRBV19 and TRBJ2-2; 9 nucleotides line up with TRBD1. Trimming at V came to 6 bases and at J to 4 bases, leaving 0 bases not matched to a gene. The CDR3 runs 13 residues. CDR1 is LNHDA and CDR2 is SQIVND in the germline V gene (reference sequence). The CDR3 region is CASRTGGTGELFF. The DNA for the CDR3 is TGTGCCAGTAGGACAGGGGGCACCGGGGAGCTGTTTTTT.

This chain uses TRBV15 with TRBJ2-3; TRBD2 agrees at 9 bases. The CDR3 sequence is 17 residues long. Germline lookup yields CDR1 LNHNV and CDR2 YYDKDF (reference sequence). The J segment lost 0 bases and the V segment lost 6 bases, leaving 10 bases of the junction unmatched. The CDR3 sequence is CATREFGTSWSTDTQYF. The CDR3 DNA reads TGTGCCACCAGAGAATTCGGGACTAGCTGGAGCACAGATACGCAGTATTTT.

The rearrangement uses TRBV11-3 and TRBJ2-5, with D possibly TRBD2 on 5 matching bases. CDR1 and CDR2 (germline): SGHNT, YENEEA. The CDR3 loop spans 15 amino acids. V shed 3 bases and J shed 5 bases, with 16 bases lying between them. The DNA of the CDR3 is TGTGCCAGCAGCTTCGGACTCTCAAGTAGGGAGACCCAGTACTTC. Residues: CASSFGLSSRETQYF. Full variable domain (outside the CDR3, taken from reference TRBV11-3 and TRBJ2-5): EAGVVQSPRYKIIEKKQPVAFWCNPISGHNTLYWYLQNLGQGPELLIRYENEEAVDDSQLPKDRFSAERLKGVDSTLKIQPAELGDSAVYLCASSFGLSSRETQYFGPGTRLLVL.

The CDR3 sequence: CSVERDREGEAFF. CDR3 bases: TGCAGCGTTGAAAGGGACAGGGAGGGTGAAGCTTTCTTT. The chain couples TRBV29-1 to TRBJ1-1; 9 nucleotides align to TRBD1. CDR1 SQVTM and CDR2 ANQGSEA come from the germline V gene. This CDR3 is built from 13 residues. Unmatched junction bases numbered 5, after V lost 2 bases and J lost 7 bases.

The V call is TRBV5-4, the J call TRBJ1-5; no reliable D call. The V end lost 0 bases, the J end lost 1 base, and 5 bases lay between the germline ends. Germline V gene data show CDR1 as SGHNT and CDR2 as YYREEE (reference sequence). The CDR3 is 14 amino acids. CDR3 loop: CASSLDRSNQPQHF. DNA of the CDR3: TGTGCCAGCAGCTTGGATCGGAGCAATCAGCCCCAGCATTTT.

The chain couples TRBV11-2 to TRBJ1-1; tentative D call: TRBD1 (5 bases). CDR3 length: 14 amino acids. Per germline, CDR1 SGHAT and CDR2 FQNNGV. With 4 bases removed from V and 0 bases from J, the gap between germline ends came to 9 bases. CDR3 bases: TGTGCCAGCAGCTCCCTGGGGGTGAACACTGAAGCTTTCTTT. This sequence encodes CASSSLGVNTEAFF.

This chain connects TRBV6-6 to TRBJ2-7; weak D call: TRBD2 (6 bases). V lost 8 bases to trimming and J lost 4 bases, with 15 bases between them. CDR1 MNHNY and CDR2 SVGAGI come from the germline V gene (reference sequence). The CDR3 sequence is 13 residues long. The CDR3 nucleotides are TGTGCCAGCCATCTTTTAGCGGCGTACGAGCAGTACGTC. This codes for CASHLLAAYEQYV.

The V and J genes are TRBV28 and TRBJ1-2; D unclear. Trimming cost V 2 bases and J 4 bases, with 14 bases left between them. Germline assignment: CDR1 MDHEN and CDR2 SYDVKM. The CDR3 sequence is 15 residues long. CDR3 nucleotide sequence: TGTGCCAGCAGTTTAGCCCTGGGAGGCGGCTATGGCTACACCTTC. Amino acids: CASSLALGGGYGYTF.

The rearrangement uses TRBV7-9 and TRBJ1-4; TRBD1 agrees at 8 bases. CDR3 length: 15 residues. In germline, CDR1 is SEHNR, CDR2 FQNEAQ (reference sequence). V dropped 3 bases and J dropped 5; count of bases not matched to a gene: 5. CDR3 in amino acids: CASSFVQGGNEKLFF. CDR3 bases: TGTGCCAGCAGCTTCGTACAGGGGGGAAATGAAAAACTGTTTTTT.

The V gene is TRBV11-2, the J gene TRBJ2-7, with D unclear. CDR1 is SGHAT and CDR2 is FQNNGV in the germline V gene. This CDR3 region has 14 residues. V was pared by 4 bases and J by 2 bases, with 12 bases between. The CDR3 spells CASSSPTFPYEQYF. Here the CDR3 DNA reads TGTGCCAGCAGCTCCCCGACATTCCCCTACGAGCAGTACTTC. The whole variable domain, filled in from reference TRBV11-2 and TRBJ2-7, reads EAGVAQSPRYKIIEKRQSVAFWCNPISGHATLYWYQQILGQGPKLLIQFQNNGVVDDSQLPKDRFSAERLKGVDSTLKIQPAKLEDSAVYLCASSSPTFPYEQYFGPGTRLTVT.

As for this clone: Since a far larger clone is one base different, this is likely a read error. The chain joins TRBV5-4 to TRBJ1-1, with TRBD1 matching over 8 bases. CDR1 is SGHNT and CDR2 is YYREEE in the germline V gene (reference sequence). V dropped 4 bases and J dropped 6; count of bases not matched to a gene: 2. This CDR3 has 12 residues. CDR3 coding DNA: TGTGCCAGCAGCCAGGGGGCGTCTGAAGCTTTCTTT. Encoded protein: CASSQGASEAFF.

This chain connects TRBV28 to TRBJ2-6; D perhaps matches TRBD1 (5 bases). The CDR3 sequence is 21 residues long. Trimming pared 7 bases from V and 0 bases from J, leaving 28 bases between. Germline CDR1 and CDR2: MDHEN and SYDVKM. The CDR3 loop is CASTRGPWGSLPNSGANVLTF. The CDR3 DNA sequence: TGTGCCAGCACAAGGGGCCCATGGGGAAGCTTGCCTAACTCTGGGGCCAACGTCCTGACTTTC.

This chain uses TRBV6-1 with TRBJ2-1; no reliable D call. CDR1 is MNHNS and CDR2 is SASEGT in the germline V gene. The CDR3 runs to 10 residues. Trimming shortened V by 6 bases and J by 6 bases, and 3 bases separated the two germline ends. The CDR3 region is CASSPNEQFF. CDR3 in DNA: TGTGCCAGCAGCCCCAATGAGCAGTTCTTC.

The rearrangement joins TRBV6-1 to TRBJ1-1, with D uncertain. The length of the CDR3 is 12 residues. Germline V gene data show CDR1 as MNHNS and CDR2 as SASEGT. V dropped 4 bases and J dropped 4 bases, with 7 bases sitting between them. The CDR3 coding sequence is TGTGCCAGCAGTGTTGTAAGCACTGAAGCTTTCTTT. Protein sequence: CASSVVSTEAFF.

This rearrangement joins TRBV6-5 to TRBJ1-1; tentative D call: TRBD1 (6 bases). CDR3 size: 14 residues. V was pared by 4 bases and J by 6 bases, with 15 bases between. Germline V gene lookup returns CDR1 MNHEY and CDR2 SVGAGI. CDR3 loop: CASSSRGGASEAFF. The CDR3 DNA sequence: TGTGCCAGCAGTTCCCGAGGGGGGGCATCTGAAGCTTTCTTT.

The V call is TRBV28, the J call TRBJ2-1, with TRBD2 matching 7 bases. Germline CDR1 reads MDHEN; CDR2 reads SYDVKM. This CDR3 is 16 amino acids long. The J segment lost 7 bases and the V segment lost 4 bases, leaving 13 bases of the junction unmatched. The CDR3 reads CASSSRGGIVSNEQFF. The CDR3 coding sequence is TGTGCCAGCAGTTCTCGCGGGGGAATTGTTTCGAATGAGCAGTTCTTC.

This chain connects TRBV10-1 to TRBJ2-3; a possible D gene is TRBD2 (5 bases). Germline V gene lookup returns CDR1 WNHNN and CDR2 SYGVQD (reference sequence). The V end lost 2 bases, the J end lost 5 bases, and 11 bases lay between the germline ends. The CDR3 loop spans 14 amino acids. The DNA of the CDR3 is TGCGCCAGCAGTGAGCCCCTCCGGGAAGATACGCAGTATTTT. Protein product: CASSEPLREDTQYF.

V gene TRBV5-6 combines with J gene TRBJ1-6, with 7 bases matching TRBD1. CDR1 is SGHDT and CDR2 is YYEEEE in the germline V gene. CDR3 length: 17 amino acids. V gave up 4 bases and J gave up 6 bases; unmatched junction bases: 13. The CDR3 sequence is CASSVRGEGAVNSPLHF. The CDR3 DNA follows: TGTGCCAGCAGCGTCCGGGGGGAGGGGGCTGTTAATTCACCCCTCCACTTT. The full variable domain, its missing parts supplied by reference TRBV5-6 and TRBJ1-6, is DAGVTQSPTHLIKTRGQQVTLRCSPKSGHDTVSWYQQALGQGPQFIFQYYEEEERQRGNFPDRFSGHQFPNYSSELNVNALLLGDSALYLCASSVRGEGAVNSPLHFGNGTRLTVT.

V is TRBV5-1 and J is TRBJ2-1; TRBD1 is a possible D gene (6 bases). Germline V gives CDR1 SGHRS, CDR2 YFSETQ. Trimming left V 1 base short and J 4 bases short, with 12 bases between. The CDR3 runs 15 residues. CDR3 DNA sequence: TGCGCCAGCAGCTTGTCGATACAGGGTTACAATGAGCAGTTCTTC. Its protein is CASSLSIQGYNEQFF.

The rearrangement uses TRBV27 and TRBJ2-1; unclear D gene. The CDR3 runs 11 residues. V lost 4 bases and J 6 bases, leaving 4 bases between the germline ends. Per the germline V gene, CDR1 is MNHEY and CDR2 is SMNVEV (reference sequence). CDR3 nucleotides: TGTGCCAGCAGTTCGGGCAATGAGCAGTTCTTC. Amino acid sequence: CASSSGNEQFF.

This CDR3 reads CASSPSGYKPNTGELFF. The DNA for the CDR3 is TGTGCCAGCAGCCCTTCGGGCTATAAACCTAACACCGGGGAGCTGTTTTTT. The chain couples TRBV5-8 to TRBJ2-2; no clear D gene. There are 17 residues in the CDR3. Germline CDR1 reads SGHTS; CDR2 reads YDEGEE. V gave up 4 bases and J gave up 2 bases, with 18 bases separating them. Full variable domain (missing parts from reference TRBV5-8 and TRBJ2-2): EAGVTQSPTHLIKTRGQQATLRCSPISGHTSVYWYQQALGLGLQFLLWYDEGEERNRGNFPPRFSGRQFPNYSSELNVNALELEDSALYLCASSPSGYKPNTGELFFGEGSRLTVL.

This rearrangement joins TRBV10-3 to TRBJ1-5, with 7 bases identical to TRBD1. The CDR3 loop spans 13 amino acids. Germline CDR1 ENHRY, CDR2 SYGVKD. The V and J ends lost 6 bases and 5 bases, in that order; junction bases with no gene match: 4. The CDR3 protein is CAISRGSDQPQHF. CDR3 nucleotides: TGTGCCATCAGCAGGGGGTCGGATCAGCCCCAGCATTTT.

This chain connects TRBV28 to TRBJ2-1, with D possibly matching TRBD1 (6 bases). The CDR3 has 14 residues. Germline V gives CDR1 MDHEN, CDR2 SYDVKM. Trimming removed 9 bases from V and 2 bases from J, with 14 bases in between. The CDR3 sequence: CASTSGTTYNEQFF. CDR3 nucleotide sequence: TGTGCCAGTACTTCCGGGACAACCTACAATGAGCAGTTCTTC.

This rearrangement joins TRBV7-8 to TRBJ2-1, with D possibly TRBD2 on 5 matching bases. CDR1 is SGHVS, CDR2 FQNEAQ, per germline. CDR3 length: 15 residues. V was clipped by 1 base and J by 0 bases, with 7 bases between them. In DNA, the CDR3 is TGTGCCAGCAGCTTAGATCGGGGCTCCTACAATGAGCAGTTCTTC. This gives the protein CASSLDRGSYNEQFF.

This chain links TRBV19 with TRBJ1-1; 8 bases line up with TRBD1. V lost 4 bases to trimming and J lost 8 bases; unmatched junction nucleotides: 6. Per germline, CDR1 LNHDA and CDR2 SQIVND (reference sequence). The CDR3 runs to 13 residues. CDR3 amino acids: CASSTTRQGEAFF. Written as DNA, the CDR3 is TGTGCCAGTAGTACCACCAGACAGGGGGAAGCTTTCTTT. Complete variable domain (other parts from reference TRBV19 and TRBJ1-1): DGGITQSPKYLFRKEGQNVTLSCEQNLNHDAMYWYRQDPGQGLRLIYYSQIVNDFQKGDIAEGYSVSREKKESFPLTVTSAQKNPTAFYLCASSTTRQGEAFFGQGTRLTVV.

J is TRBJ2-5 and V is TRBV7-9; unclear D gene. With 2 bases removed from V and 3 bases from J, the gap between germline ends came to 13 bases. The CDR3 runs to 15 residues. Germline lookup yields CDR1 SEHNR and CDR2 FQNEAQ (reference sequence). CDR3 DNA sequence: TGTGCCAGCAGCTTAAGAGGTAGTGAGGAAGAGACCCAGTACTTC. Its protein product is CASSLRGSEEETQYF.